These T cell receptor beta chains were read from a single sample in a study of tumor and adjacent non-tumor tissue in lung cancer. TCRdb processed the multiplex PCR reads anew with MiXCR; each CDR3 protein has one entry. The sample lists about 120,000 distinct CDR3 sequences; 66% were seen once. The material sequenced was lung tumor tissue. Receptor source: a man aged 25 to 40 with non-small cell lung cancer. The CDR3 runs from the conserved cysteine through the conserved F or W. D genes are given only for firm matches. Where a row states a size, it is once, few, many or the class of an expanded clone; other rows omit it.

J: TRBJ1-5
D: .
V: TRBV12-3/TRBV12-4
size: many
DNA: TGTGCCAGCAGTTTGGGGCAGGGCCATCAGCCCCAGCATTTT
CDR3: CASSLGQGHQPQHF

J: TRBJ1-1
D: TRBD1
V: TRBV5-4
size: .
DNA: TGTGCCAGCAGCTTGACAGGGGGACCGGCTAAAGCTTTCTTT
CDR3: CASSLTGGPAKAFF

J: TRBJ2-2
D: TRBD1
V: TRBV11-1
size: .
DNA: TGTGCCAGGAACCCAATCCCACAGGGGACCGGGGAGCTGTTTTTT
CDR3: CARNPIPQGTGELFF

J: TRBJ2-1
D: .
V: TRBV11-3
size: .
DNA: TGTACCAACAGCTTAGTCCCCGTTGAGCAGTTCTTC
CDR3: CTNSLVPVEQFF

J: TRBJ2-1
D: TRBD2
V: TRBV20-1
size: .
DNA: TGCAGTACTAGAGGAGCTAGCGGGAGGGCCGGGGATGAGCAGTTCTTC
CDR3: CSTRGASGRAGDEQFF

J: TRBJ2-7
D: TRBD1
V: TRBV10-2
size: .
DNA: TGCGCCAGCCGTGCGGGACAGGGGGCCCGCTATGAGCAGTACTTC
CDR3: CASRAGQGARYEQYF

J: TRBJ2-3
D: .
V: TRBV5-4
size: once
DNA: TGTGCCAGTAGCTTCGCCAGGGGCCGGTGGGATACGCAGTATTTT
CDR3: CASSFARGRWDTQYF

J: TRBJ2-2
D: .
V: TRBV5-8
size: few
DNA: TGTGCCAGCAGCTTGGCCCTGACAGGACGCGGGGAGCTGTTTTTT
CDR3: CASSLALTGRGELFF

J: TRBJ2-5
D: .
V: TRBV20-1
size: .
DNA: TGCAGTGCTTCGCCCTGTGTCAGGGGCGAGGAGACCCAGTACTTC
CDR3: CSASPCVRGEETQYF

J: TRBJ2-7
D: .
V: TRBV20-1
size: .
DNA: TGCAGTGTCCGGGCAGCCACCTACGAGCAGTACTTC
CDR3: CSVRAATYEQYF

J: TRBJ2-7
D: .
V: TRBV6-5
size: .
DNA: TGTGCCAGCAGCTCTTACAGGTACCCGTCCTACGAGCAGTACTTT
CDR3: CASSSYRYPSYEQYF

J: TRBJ2-5
D: TRBD2
V: TRBV20-1
size: .
DNA: TGCAGTGCTAGTACTAGCGGGAAACAAGTGACCCGGTACTTC
CDR3: CSASTSGKQVTRYF

J: TRBJ2-7
D: .
V: TRBV20-1
size: many
DNA: TGCAGTGCTCGTTCGGGGGCCTACGAGCAGTACTTC
CDR3: CSARSGAYEQYF

J: TRBJ2-1
D: TRBD2
V: TRBV6-4
size: .
DNA: TGTGCCAGCAGAAGCCCCTGGACTAGCACCAATGAGCAGTTCTTC
CDR3: CASRSPWTSTNEQFF

J: TRBJ2-1
D: .
V: TRBV11-3
size: .
DNA: TGTGCCAGCAGCCAGGGCGGGGATCTAGGGGGGCGAGAGCAGTTCTTC
CDR3: CASSQGGDLGGREQFF

J: TRBJ2-3
D: .
V: TRBV12-3/TRBV12-4
size: many
DNA: TGTGCCAGCAGTTTATCGACTCCCACAGATACGCAGTATTTT
CDR3: CASSLSTPTDTQYF

J: TRBJ2-7
D: TRBD2
V: TRBV4-2
size: .
DNA: TGTACCAGCAGCCTCGAGATGACTAGCGGGAGTTTAGAGCAGTACTTC
CDR3: CTSSLEMTSGSLEQYF

J: TRBJ2-1
D: .
V: TRBV29-1
size: .
DNA: TGCAGCATTGGACTAATAGCAGGGGCCGTTAACAATGAGCAGTTCTTC
CDR3: CSIGLIAGAVNNEQFF

J: TRBJ2-1
D: TRBD2
V: TRBV20-1
size: .
DNA: TGCAGTGCGCGGACTAGCGTGGGGTACAATGAGCAGTTCTTC
CDR3: CSARTSVGYNEQFF

J: TRBJ1-1
D: .
V: TRBV6-2/TRBV6-3
size: .
DNA: TGTGCCAGTATCAACGGGGGTACTGAAGCTTTCTTT
CDR3: CASINGGTEAFF

J: TRBJ1-2
D: .
V: TRBV6-1
size: many
DNA: TGTGCCAGCAGTGCCAAGAGCGGGGACTATGGCTACACCTTC
CDR3: CASSAKSGDYGYTF

J: TRBJ2-2
D: .
V: TRBV5-1
size: .
DNA: TGCGCCAGCAGCTTGGGACAGCCGAACACCGGGGAGCTGTTTTTT
CDR3: CASSLGQPNTGELFF

J: TRBJ2-7
D: TRBD1
V: TRBV12-3/TRBV12-4
size: many
DNA: TGTGCCAGCAGTCCAGGACAGGGGGGGACGACCTACGAGCAGTACTTC
CDR3: CASSPGQGGTTYEQYF

J: TRBJ1-2
D: .
V: TRBV20-1
size: once
DNA: TGCAGTGCTAGTCCCCAAGGGAACTATGGCTACACATTC
CDR3: CSASPQGNYGYTF

J: TRBJ1-2
D: .
V: TRBV4-3
size: many
DNA: TGCGCCAGCAGCCAAGATTCCGTCAGGGTTGGCTACACCTTC
CDR3: CASSQDSVRVGYTF

J: TRBJ1-2
D: .
V: TRBV29-1
size: .
DNA: TGCAGCACTTCGGACAGTCGGGTCTATGACTATACCTTC
CDR3: CSTSDSRVYDYTF

J: TRBJ2-7
D: TRBD1
V: TRBV13
size: once
DNA: TGTGCCAGCAGCTCCTGGGACAGGGGGTCTCGGTCCTACGAGCAGTACTTC
CDR3: CASSSWDRGSRSYEQYF

J: TRBJ1-5
D: .
V: TRBV6-2/TRBV6-3
size: many
DNA: TGTGCCAGCACTGACCCCCCGGTGAATCAGCCCCAGCATTTT
CDR3: CASTDPPVNQPQHF

J: TRBJ2-1
D: TRBD2
V: TRBV11-2
size: .
DNA: TGTGCCATCAGCCCCGGACTAGCGGAAGATGAGCAGTTCTTC
CDR3: CAISPGLAEDEQFF

J: TRBJ1-5
D: .
V: TRBV2
size: once
DNA: TGTGCCAGCACCCCGTCGAATCCGACATGGTGGCGGCCCAAGCATTTT
CDR3: CASTPSNPTWWRPKHF

J: TRBJ2-1
D: .
V: TRBV6-5
size: .
DNA: TGTACCAGCAGTTACTCGCCACCAGTCAATGAGCAGTTCTTC
CDR3: CTSSYSPPVNEQFF

J: TRBJ1-1
D: .
V: TRBV20-1
size: .
DNA: TGCAGTCCTAGCCCCGGGGCTAACACTGAAGCTTTCTTT
CDR3: CSPSPGANTEAFF

J: TRBJ2-5
D: TRBD1
V: TRBV20-1
size: .
DNA: TGCAGTGCGAGAGCGGGGGACAGGGGGACCCAGTACTTC
CDR3: CSARAGDRGTQYF

J: TRBJ2-7
D: .
V: TRBV11-2
size: .
DNA: TGTACCAGCAGCTTATATGGCGGGGAGCAGTACTTC
CDR3: CTSSLYGGEQYF

J: TRBJ2-3
D: TRBD2
V: TRBV5-1
size: .
DNA: TGCGCCAGCAGCTCGGGACTAGCGGTAGATATGCAGTATTTT
CDR3: CASSSGLAVDMQYF

J: TRBJ2-7
D: TRBD1
V: TRBV12-3/TRBV12-4
size: .
DNA: TGTGCCAGCAGGACAGGGGGCTACGATCAGTACTTC
CDR3: CASRTGGYDQYF

J: TRBJ2-5
D: TRBD2
V: TRBV11-3
size: .
DNA: TGTGCCAGCAGTTTAGCAGTGGGAGGGCAAGAGACCCAGTACTTT
CDR3: CASSLAVGGQETQYF

J: TRBJ1-6
D: .
V: TRBV6-5
size: .
DNA: TGTGTCAGCAGCCCTGGCAGGCTAAATTCACCCCTCCACTTT
CDR3: CVSSPGRLNSPLHF

J: TRBJ2-7
D: .
V: TRBV12-3/TRBV12-4
size: .
DNA: TGTGCCAGTAGTTTACAGGGATGGTACGAGCACTACTTC
CDR3: CASSLQGWYEHYF

J: TRBJ2-2
D: TRBD2
V: TRBV5-4
size: many
DNA: TGTGCCAGCAGCCGGACTAGCGGGAGGGGAAACACCGGGGAGCTGTTTTTT
CDR3: CASSRTSGRGNTGELFF

J: TRBJ2-5
D: TRBD2
V: TRBV7-3
size: many
DNA: TGTGCCAGCAGCTTAACGTCGGGGGGAGAGACCCAGTACTTC
CDR3: CASSLTSGGETQYF

J: TRBJ2-5
D: TRBD1
V: TRBV4-2
size: many
DNA: TGTGCCAGCAGCCAAGAGGTCCAGGGGGCTGGAGAGACCCAGTACTTC
CDR3: CASSQEVQGAGETQYF

J: TRBJ2-7
D: .
V: TRBV4-1
size: .
DNA: TGCGTCAGCAGCATAGATTTCGGCGAGCAGTACTTC
CDR3: CVSSIDFGEQYF

J: TRBJ1-5
D: .
V: TRBV6-6
size: few
DNA: TGTGCCATCAGTGATTACGTCCCCGGGGGGGGCAATCAGCCCCAGCATTTT
CDR3: CAISDYVPGGGNQPQHF

J: TRBJ1-1
D: .
V: TRBV29-1
size: .
DNA: TGCAGCGTTGTCGAATTCAACACTGAGGCTTTCTTT
CDR3: CSVVEFNTEAFF

J: TRBJ2-3
D: .
V: TRBV5-8
size: few
DNA: TGTGCCAGCAGTCTAAGGGGACGGACAGATACGCAGTATTTT
CDR3: CASSLRGRTDTQYF

J: TRBJ2-3
D: TRBD1
V: TRBV6-6
size: few
DNA: TGTGCCAGCAGTTCGGACAGGGTGACAGATACGCAGTATTTT
CDR3: CASSSDRVTDTQYF

J: TRBJ2-5
D: .
V: TRBV12-3/TRBV12-4
size: .
DNA: TGTGCCAGTAGTTTGTATAGCGGTGATCAAGAGACCCAGTACTTC
CDR3: CASSLYSGDQETQYF

J: TRBJ1-3
D: .
V: TRBV29-1
size: .
DNA: TGTAGCGAGTGGACTGACTCTGGAAGCACCATATATTTT
CDR3: CSEWTDSGSTIYF

J: TRBJ1-1
D: .
V: TRBV12-3/TRBV12-4
size: many
DNA: TGTGCCAGCAGTCAAGCGAACACTGAAGCTTTCTTT
CDR3: CASSQANTEAFF

J: TRBJ2-5
D: TRBD1
V: TRBV11-1
size: .
DNA: TGTGCCAGCAGTTTAGCCCAGACAGGGCTGGAGGAGACCCAGTACTTC
CDR3: CASSLAQTGLEETQYF

J: TRBJ2-2
D: .
V: TRBV7-8
size: .
DNA: TGTGCCAGCAGCTTAGACAGGGCCCGGGAGCTGCTTTTT
CDR3: CASSLDRARELLF

J: TRBJ1-4
D: .
V: TRBV4-1
size: .
DNA: TGCGCCAGCAGCCAAGTGGACAAGAATGAAAAACTGTTTTTT
CDR3: CASSQVDKNEKLFF

J: TRBJ1-5
D: TRBD1
V: TRBV12-3/TRBV12-4
size: .
DNA: TGTGCCAGCAGTTTAGGGGGACAGAGGGCACCGCAGCCCCAGCATTTT
CDR3: CASSLGGQRAPQPQHF

J: TRBJ2-7
D: TRBD2
V: TRBV20-1
size: many
DNA: TGCAGTGCAACTAGCGGTTCCTCCTACGAGCAGTACTTC
CDR3: CSATSGSSYEQYF

J: TRBJ2-1
D: .
V: TRBV20-1
size: many
DNA: TGCAGTGCTAGAGAGACAGCATCAGGAAGGAATGAGCAGTTCTTC
CDR3: CSARETASGRNEQFF

J: TRBJ2-1
D: .
V: TRBV11-2
size: once
DNA: TGTGCCAGCAGCTTAGTCATCCATGGGGAAGGGTTCTTC
CDR3: CASSLVIHGEGFF

J: TRBJ2-7
D: TRBD2
V: TRBV6-2/TRBV6-3
size: many
DNA: TGTGCCACCGGACTAGCGGGCTCCTACGAGCAGTACTTC
CDR3: CATGLAGSYEQYF

J: TRBJ1-1
D: .
V: TRBV20-1
size: many
DNA: TGCAGTGCTAGAGACCCCACGAGGTGGGGCAGGGTGAACACTGAAGCTTTCTTT
CDR3: CSARDPTRWGRVNTEAFF